This paragraph reports one T cell receptor beta chain. Its antigen remains unidentified. The record has no base qualities; no much larger clone is one base away. Other DNA sequences from this sample encode an identical CDR3 as well. Each collaborating institution followed its own protocols to collect whole blood in K2EDTA tubes. For TCRbeta analysis, collaborators shipped samples as frozen whole blood, isolated PBMCs, or DNA extracted from either of those sample types. The data are from a study of blood T cell repertoires in COVID-19 (dated by TCRdb to about 2020). Regarding the complete study: The collaborator samples originated in the United States, Italy and Spain and spanned the acute and convalescent phases of COVID-19. The prospective study material was composed of cDNA or gDNA derived from T cells, B-cell-depleted T cells, or PBMCs. The dataset comprised deeply sampled blood TCRbeta repertoires from subjects exposed to, actively infected with, or recovered from COVID-19. The repertoires were released in a freely available public database meant as a resource for research on the immune response to SARS-CoV-2. The samples were drawn from two sources: the first 160 participants of the ongoing ImmuneRACE study, and over 950 subjects contributed by 6 global collaborators. The sample metadata nearly always contained a de-identified subject ID, COVID-19 status, age in years and sex. Where available, HLA class I and class II types were taken from metadata supplied by the sample provider and were not determined by assay-based typing. The study at large found these results: Clinical and demographic metadata were provided uncurated, with the amount varying by source and participant.

TCRbeta CDR3 regions were amplified from genomic DNA using the immunoSEQ Assay, a bias-controlled multiplex PCR. Under the source paper's analysis protocol: Within the assay, amplification of reference gene primers was used to estimate how many nucleated cells each sample contained. Sequence reads were collapsed and filtered to measure the absolute abundance of every unique TCRbeta CDR3 rearrangement. For each sample, productive Simpson clonality was calculated as the square root of Simpson's diversity index across productive rearrangements. TCRdb obtained this table from immuneACCESS and retained in-frame rearrangements with V and J assigned. These tables miss some clones; where compared with another copy, unresolved V genes account for less than half of the shortfall, and the remainder is unexplained. Clonal size and the V and J genes are those of that table, whereas D and trimming came from the DNA. This sample has hundreds of thousands of clones in its table, and about 85% of those were observed once. The ten top clones hold 0.85% to 1% of the sample.

The TCR sequence derives from a man in his forties with acute or convalescent COVID-19. Sequencing input: peripheral blood.

The sequenced DNA is TGTGCCACCAGTGACTCCAGGGGTGCGGGAGAGACCCAGTACTTC. This encodes CATSDSRGAGETQYF. Recombination joined TRBV24-1 with TRBJ2-5; TRBD1 is perhaps the D gene, given 6 matching bases. CDR3 length: 15 amino acids, cysteine to phenylalanine. The read is trimmed to its CDR3 DNA, 45 bases read in frame from base 1. The junction carries 15 bases between V and J, which are trimmed by 4 bases and 4 bases respectively. CDR1 and CDR2 are read off the germline V gene as KGHDR and SFDVKD.